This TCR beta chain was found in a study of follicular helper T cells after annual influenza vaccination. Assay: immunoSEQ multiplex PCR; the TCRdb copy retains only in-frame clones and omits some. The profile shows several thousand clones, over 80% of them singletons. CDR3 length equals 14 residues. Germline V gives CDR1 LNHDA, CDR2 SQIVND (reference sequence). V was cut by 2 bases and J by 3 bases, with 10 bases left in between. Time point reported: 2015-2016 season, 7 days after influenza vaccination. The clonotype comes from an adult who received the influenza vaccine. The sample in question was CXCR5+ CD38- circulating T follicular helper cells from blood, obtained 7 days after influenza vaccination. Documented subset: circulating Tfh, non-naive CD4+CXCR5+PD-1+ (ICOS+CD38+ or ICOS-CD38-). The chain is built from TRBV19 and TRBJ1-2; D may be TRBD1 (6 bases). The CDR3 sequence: CASSIQNRDYGYTF. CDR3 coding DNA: TGTGCCAGTAGTATACAAAACAGGGACTATGGCTACACCTTC.